The 17 T cell receptor beta chains given below trace back to one sample, sequenced in a study of tumor-infiltrating lymphocytes in localized non-small cell lung cancer. Repertoires were generated with immunoSEQ multiplex PCR, while TCRdb's copy carries only in-frame clones and drops some. The sample holds about 8,400 clones, roughly 80% seen once. What was sequenced was uninvolved lung tissue not adjacent to the tumor. The receptor source for this set is a human donor with non-small cell lung cancer.

The genes are TRBV4-2 and TRBJ1-4; 8 bases fit TRBD1. Germline lookup yields CDR1 LGHNA and CDR2 YNFKEQ. V dropped 1 base and J dropped 5; count of bases not matched to a gene: 6. CDR3 length: 16 residues. The CDR3 DNA follows: TGTGCCAGCAGCCAAGTTAAGGGACAGGAAAATGAAAAACTGTTTTTT. Its translation: CASSQVKGQENEKLFF.

The CDR3 nucleotides read TGTGCCAGCAGCCAAGAAGTTTCCTACAATGAGCAGTTCTTC. It is translated as CASSQEVSYNEQFF. This chain joins TRBV4-2 and TRBJ2-1; D is uncertain. Trimming cost V 0 bases and J 1 base, with 4 bases left between them. CDR1 LGHNA and CDR2 YNFKEQ come from the germline V gene. The CDR3 consists of 14 residues.

V gene TRBV19 combines with J gene TRBJ1-1; weak D call: TRBD1 (6 bases). CDR1 LNHDA and CDR2 SQIVND come from the germline V gene (reference sequence). Trimming removed 0 bases at V and 10 bases at J, with 15 bases between. The CDR3 runs to 14 residues. The CDR3 loop reads CASSIEAGDKRAFF. Written as DNA, the CDR3 is TGTGCCAGTAGTATAGAAGCGGGGGACAAGAGAGCTTTCTTT.

The gene calls are TRBV28 and TRBJ2-1; 7 bases align to TRBD1. Germline trimming cut 5 bases from V and 7 bases from J; bases unmatched to any gene: 8. The length of the CDR3 is 14 residues. The germline V gene encodes CDR1 MDHEN and CDR2 SYDVKM. The CDR3 DNA sequence: TGTGCCAGCAGTCGCCTTCCGGGACAGAATGAGCAGTTCTTC. Translating it yields CASSRLPGQNEQFF.

The chain combines TRBV2 with TRBJ2-7, with 9 nucleotides matching TRBD1. After removal of 5 bases from V and 3 bases from J, the junction contained 5 bases not matched to a gene. The V gene's germline CDR1 is SNHLY and CDR2 FYNNEI. The CDR3 contains 14 residues. CDR3 in DNA: TGTGCCAGCAGTAGGGACAGGGACTTCTACGAGCAGTACTTC. Its translation: CASSRDRDFYEQYF.

In nucleotides, the CDR3 is TGTGCCTCTCGAGAACCTGGCCGCGACAATCAGCCCCAGCATTTT. Amino acid sequence: CASREPGRDNQPQHF. The rearrangement links TRBV30 to TRBJ1-5; no definite D call. This CDR3 spans 15 amino acids. The V gene lost 7 bases and the J gene lost 3 bases, with 19 bases spanning the gap. The V gene's germline CDR1 is GTSNPN and CDR2 SVGIG (reference sequence).

The chain recombines TRBV9 with TRBJ1-3; no clear D gene. This CDR3 has 16 amino acids. Germline lookup yields CDR1 SGDLS and CDR2 YYNGEE. The V end was cut by 1 base, the J end by 0 bases, with 11 bases between. The CDR3 is CASSVNWVSSGNTIYF. The CDR3 coding sequence is TGTGCCAGCAGCGTAAATTGGGTTAGCTCTGGAAACACCATATATTTT.

The rearrangement uses TRBV28 and TRBJ1-2, with D uncertain. The CDR3 is made up of 14 amino acids. CDR1 is MDHEN and CDR2 is SYDVKM in the germline V gene. Trimming pared 3 bases from V and 4 bases from J, leaving 12 bases between. CDR3 region: CASSLPTGIYGYTF. CDR3 DNA: TGTGCCAGCAGTTTGCCGACGGGAATCTATGGCTACACCTTC.

The rearrangement joins TRBV10-3 to TRBJ2-7; D may correspond to TRBD1 or TRBD2 (5 bases each). Trimming left V 8 bases short and J 3 bases short, with 14 bases between. Per germline, CDR1 ENHRY and CDR2 SYGVKD. The CDR3 totals 13 residues. The CDR3 spells CAIFGGDSYEQYF. The CDR3 DNA follows: TGTGCCATCTTTGGGGGTGACAGCTACGAGCAGTACTTC.

The gene calls are TRBV7-7 and TRBJ2-1, with D tentatively TRBD2 (6 bases). Germline V lookup: CDR1 SSHAT, CDR2 FNYEAQ (reference sequence). CDR3 length: 12 amino acids. Trimming stripped 2 bases from V and 9 bases from J, with 8 bases between. The CDR3, as DNA: TGTGCCAGCAGCTTAACGGAGGGTGAGCAGTTCTTC. This codes for CASSLTEGEQFF.

This chain uses TRBV2 with TRBJ2-1; D unclear. The germline V and J ends were trimmed by 7 bases and 1 base, with 11 bases remaining between them. CDR1 and CDR2 (germline): SNHLY, FYNNEI. The CDR3 runs 14 residues. The CDR3 region has the DNA TGTGCCAGCACACAAGGATCGTCCTACAATGAGCAGTTCTTC. Encoded protein: CASTQGSSYNEQFF. The full variable domain, with the rest looked up from reference TRBV2 and TRBJ2-1, is EPEVTQTPSHQVTQMGQEVILRCVPISNHLYFYWYRQILGQKVEFLVSFYNNEISEKSEIFDDQFSVERPDGSNFTLKIRSTKLEDSAMYFCASTQGSSYNEQFFGPGTRLTVL.

The V gene is TRBV30, the J gene TRBJ2-7, with no clear D. Looked up from germline, CDR1 is GTSNPN and CDR2 is SVGIG (reference sequence). V shed 0 bases and J shed 10 bases, with 13 bases lying between them. The CDR3 is 12 amino acids. CDR3 DNA sequence: TGTGCCTGGAGTGTACGGAAAGAAACTCAGTACTTC. This translates into CAWSVRKETQYF. Variable domain in full (rest from reference TRBV30 and TRBJ2-7): SQTIHQWPATLVQPVGSPLSLECTVEGTSNPNLYWYRQAAGRGLQLLFYSVGIGQISSEVPQNLSASRPQDRQFILSSKKLLLSDSGFYLCAWSVRKETQYFGPGTRLTVT.

The chain joins TRBV14 to TRBJ1-1; D unclear. Between the trimmed V and J ends, which lost 2 bases and 3 bases, there was a span of 25 bases. The CDR3 has 19 amino acids. CDR1 is SGHDN and CDR2 is FVKESK in the germline V gene. The CDR3 coding sequence is TGTGCCAGCAGCCAAAGCCAATTAGGGATCGCGGGGTCGGACACTGAAGCTTTCTTT. Its translation is CASSQSQLGIAGSDTEAFF. Complete variable domain (other parts from reference TRBV14 and TRBJ1-1): EAGVTQFPSHSVIEKGQTVTLRCDPISGHDNLYWYRRVMGKEIKFLLHFVKESKQDESGMPNNRFLAERTGGTYSTLKVQPAELEDSGVYFCASSQSQLGIAGSDTEAFFGQGTRLTVV.

A word on this clone: One junction end disagrees with the germline gene, perhaps due to a read error. The rearrangement uses TRBV4-2 and TRBJ1-1, with D unclear. Germline V gene lookup returns CDR1 LGHNA and CDR2 YNFKEQ. The length of the CDR3 is 12 residues. This chain's CDR3 is CASSQIETAPLF. The CDR3 DNA reads TGTGCCAGCAGCCAAATCGAAACCGCTCCATTATTT.

V is TRBV5-1 and J is TRBJ2-1, with D perhaps TRBD1 (6 bases). V gave up 4 bases and J gave up 6 bases, with 20 bases separating them. The CDR3 runs 16 residues. The germline V gene has CDR1 SGHRS and CDR2 YFSETQ. In nucleotides, the CDR3 is TGCGCCAGCAGCGTGAACGGCAGGGGCGCGGGCAATGAGCAGTTCTTC. Encoded protein: CASSVNGRGAGNEQFF.

About this clone: One junction end does not reproduce the germline sequence, and a read error may be involved. The chain combines TRBV7-7 with TRBJ2-1, with 9 bases that match TRBD1. Germline V gives CDR1 SSHAT, CDR2 FNYEAQ (reference sequence). This CDR3 is 15 amino acids long. The CDR3 coding sequence is TGTGCTAGCAGCTTACCGGGACAGGGATACAATGAGCAGTTCTTC. This gives the protein CASSLPGQGYNEQFF. The full variable domain, its missing parts supplied by reference TRBV7-7 and TRBJ2-1, is GAGVSQSPRYKVTKRGQDVTLRCDPISSHATLYWYQQALGQGPEFLTYFNYEAQPDKSGLPSDRFSAERPEGSISTLTIQRTEQRDSAMYRCASSLPGQGYNEQFFGPGTRLTVL.

This clone has more than one count but fewer than ten. One end of the junction fails to match germline, which may point to a read error. V is TRBV7-7 and J is TRBJ2-2; 7 nucleotides match TRBD1. CDR1 is SSHAT and CDR2 is FNYEAQ in the germline V gene (reference sequence). The CDR3 length is 14 residues. CDR3 DNA sequence: TGTGCTAGCAGCTTAAACAGGGGCACCGGGGAGCTGTTTTTT. Translating gives CASSLNRGTGELFF. Complete variable domain (other parts from reference TRBV7-7 and TRBJ2-2): GAGVSQSPRYKVTKRGQDVTLRCDPISSHATLYWYQQALGQGPEFLTYFNYEAQPDKSGLPSDRFSAERPEGSISTLTIQRTEQRDSAMYRCASSLNRGTGELFFGEGSRLTVL.